A selection of T cell receptor beta chains follows, all from one sample in a study of cytomegalovirus exposure and HLA in healthy donors. Profiled with immunoSEQ multiplex PCR; TCRdb holds only in-frame clones, not every one. The table records some 150,000 clones, 70% to 90% of them present only once. Sample: PBMCs. The source of these receptors is a man aged 35 to 55 in good health and CMV-seronegative. Both conserved end residues are part of each CDR3. Each record gives: D gene, J gene, V gene, clone size, CDR3 DNA, CDR3 protein. A D gene is named only where the DNA matches it firmly. Clone size is given for some rows only: seen once, a few or many times, or a class if the clone is expanded.

. | TRBJ1-6 | TRBV5-6 | . | TGTGCCAGCAGCTTGCCGGGACAAGATAATTCACCCCTCCACTTT | CASSLPGQDNSPLHF
TRBD2 | TRBJ2-7 | TRBV25-1 | . | TGTGCCAGCAGTGCGGGACTAGCGGGTTCCTACGAGCAGTACTTC | CASSAGLAGSYEQYF
. | TRBJ2-1 | TRBV11-1 | . | TGTGCCAGCAGCCCGGACACGAATGAGCAGTTCTTC | CASSPDTNEQFF
TRBD2 | TRBJ2-7 | TRBV9 | . | TGTGCCAGCAGCGTAGGCGGGAGCTCCTACGAGCAGTACTTC | CASSVGGSSYEQYF
. | TRBJ2-7 | TRBV7-9 | . | TGTGCCAGCAGCCAGATGGGGCATAGTAGCTACGAGCAGTACTTC | CASSQMGHSSYEQYF
TRBD2 | TRBJ2-5 | TRBV5-5 | . | TGTGCCAGCAGCTTGGAGACTAGCGGGAGGGTCCCACTCCAAGAGACCCAGTACTTC | CASSLETSGRVPLQETQYF
TRBD1 | TRBJ1-5 | TRBV5-1 | . | TGCGCCAGCAGCCACCGGGACAGAGTTAGCAATCAGCCCCAGCATTTT | CASSHRDRVSNQPQHF
TRBD1 | TRBJ2-7 | TRBV4-3 | . | TGCGCCAGCAGCCAAGATCGGGACAGGACCTACGAGCAGTACTTC | CASSQDRDRTYEQYF
. | TRBJ2-3 | TRBV9 | . | TGTGCCAGCAGCGTAGACGGGGAAAGAGGCGATACGCAGTATTTT | CASSVDGERGDTQYF
TRBD2 | TRBJ2-3 | TRBV5-4 | . | TGTGCCAGCAGCTTGGCCGGGACTAGCGATACCTCGGGGCAGTATTTT | CASSLAGTSDTSGQYF
. | TRBJ2-6 | TRBV21-1 | . | TGTGCCCCCGAAGGGGGGGCCTTCCGCTCCCCCTCTGGGGCCAACGTCCTGACTTTC | CAPEGGAFRSPSGANVLTF
. | TRBJ2-1 | TRBV15 | . | TGTGCCACCAGCAGAGATATCGGCGGGAATGAGCAGTTCTTC | CATSRDIGGNEQFF
. | TRBJ1-5 | TRBV5-1 | . | TGCGCCAGCAGCTCAGGGGAGGGTCAGCCCCAGCATTTT | CASSSGEGQPQHF
. | TRBJ2-7 | TRBV27 | . | TGTGCCAGCAGTTTATCGAGGGCATCCTACGAGCAGTACTTC | CASSLSRASYEQYF
. | TRBJ2-7 | TRBV28 | . | TGTGCCAGCAGCGAACGGTTCGGGTCCTACGAGCAGTACTTC | CASSERFGSYEQYF
TRBD1 | TRBJ2-5 | TRBV7-8 | . | TGTGCCAGCAGCTTAAGGGACAGCAACTACCAAGAGACCCAGTACTTC | CASSLRDSNYQETQYF
TRBD1 | TRBJ2-7 | TRBV6-6 | . | TGTGCCAGCAGTTCCGGGACAGAAACCTACGAGCAGTACTTC | CASSSGTETYEQYF
. | TRBJ2-5 | TRBV7-8 | . | TGTGCCAGCAGCCTCCAAGAGACCCAGTACTTC | CASSLQETQYF
. | TRBJ1-2 | TRBV5-1 | once | TGCGCCAGCAGCTTGAAACAGACGGGAGGCTACACCTTC | CASSLKQTGGYTF
. | TRBJ1-1 | TRBV7-2 | once | TGTGCCAGCAGCTTAGTAGGTCGGACAGAAAGGGATACTGAAGCTTTCTTT | CASSLVGRTERDTEAFF